The following is a T cell receptor beta chain sequence with its context. This clone was detected only once. There is no known antigen for this receptor. The record has no base qualities; no much larger clone is one base away. In the paper's terms, the time point label means: about 28 days (+/-7) after the second vaccine dose. Because spike-specific TCR depth and breadth did not differ between the two schedules, AZD1222 recipients who got a second dose at roughly 4 weeks were pooled with those who got a second dose at roughly 12 weeks. Vaccinee samples came from UK trials COV001 and COV002, including a single-blind randomized controlled phase 2/3 trial of AZD1222 (ChAdOx1 nCoV-19) in healthy adults. For TCRbeta chain sequencing, PBMC samples from trial participants were taken at day 0 and at day 28 after the second dose. The CDR3 regions of human TCRbeta chains were analyzed by immunosequencing. Concerning the study's data processing: TCRs in the repertoires were matched against a reference library of SARS-CoV-2-specific TCRs that had been generated with the MIRA antigen-specificity platform. Breadth was defined as the fraction of unique TCRs that were SARS-CoV-2-associated, and depth was defined as the fraction of total T cells that were SARS-CoV-2-associated. Using the MIRA data, every spike-specific TCR was mapped to the spike region that the TCR reacted to and assigned to either a CD4 or a CD8 class. Log10-transformed breadth and depth values were compared by one-way ANOVA with Sidak's multiple comparisons tests. What TCRdb holds here is the immuneACCESS table cut down to in-frame rearrangements. Part of the clones is not present; checked against another copy, under half of the missing clones reflect an unresolved V gene, and the others are unexplained. V, J and clone size reflect that table, while D and trimming were determined from the DNA. The sample profile shows approximately 130,000 clones; approximately 90% of them were found once. Approximately 8.8% of the sample goes to the ten largest clones.

The record originates from a study of T cell responses to AZD1222 COVID-19 vaccine (dated by TCRdb to the early 2020s). For the study in its entirety: TCR sequencing was performed for about 240 trial participants, of whom about 200 were given two doses of AZD1222 and around 25 were given two doses of MenACWY control vaccine. Trial participants were enrolled by age into subgroups of 18-55, 56-69 and 70-plus years, and about 150, 27 and 61 TCR-sequenced participants, respectively, were included in these subgroups. Points the paper makes about the study in general: Conclusions about previously exposed vaccinees are limited because only a handful of AZD1222 recipients were SARS-CoV-2 seropositive at baseline. Participants were mostly white British, with more females than males. The authors suggested clonal diversity may have been underestimated. After two AZD1222 doses, both the breadth and the depth of spike-specific TCRs were significantly higher than at day 0 and than in MenACWY recipients. CD4 TCRs associated with the vaccine covered the entire spike protein, and the dominant responses were in regions 160-218 and 743-854. In the small 56-69-year group, the increase in depth fell short of significance, most likely because of low power. Reportedly, close to half of the unique spike-specific TCRs recognized epitopes lying outside the regions that are mutated in the B.1.351 and B.1.1.7 variants. No day 14 peak-response samples were available, so repertoires were characterized only after the peak T cell response.

The sequence was obtained from an adult who received the AZD1222 COVID-19 vaccine. The sample consisted of peripheral blood, taken 28 days after the second AZD1222 dose.

CDR3 region: CASSDLDQPQHF. The sequenced DNA: TGTGCCAGCAGCGACCTCGATCAGCCCCAGCATTTT. This receptor chain uses TRBV7-9 and TRBJ1-5; no D segment can be confidently identified. Looking up the germline V gene (reference sequence) yields CDR1 SEHNR and CDR2 FQNEAQ. The cysteine opens and the phenylalanine closes a CDR3 of 12 amino acids. The read is trimmed to its CDR3 DNA, 36 bases read in frame from base 1. Trimming costs V 5 bases and J 5 bases, and their ends lie 7 bases apart. The variable domain in full, with residues beyond the CDR3 obtained from the reference TRBV7-9 and TRBJ1-5 genes, is DTGVSQNPRHKITKRGQNVTFRCDPISEHNRLYWYRQTLGQGPEFLTYFQNEAQLEKSRLLSDRFSAERPKGSFSTLEIQRTEQGDSAMYLCASSDLDQPQHFGDGTRLSIL.